This entry lists 28 T cell receptor beta chains sequenced from one sample in a study of blood T cell repertoires in COVID-19. Clones were read by immunoSEQ multiplex PCR, and TCRdb kept only the in-frame ones, dropping some. The table has 76,000 or so clones, roughly 87% seen once. Input material: peripheral blood. These receptors were obtained from a man aged 50-59 years with acute or convalescent COVID-19.

This clone was counted only a few times. CDR3 nucleotides: TGTGCCAGCAGCAATACCCGGTTTCTCGAGCAGTACTTC. It yields the protein CASSNTRFLEQYF. The J gene is TRBJ2-7, the V gene TRBV12-3 or TRBV12-4; no firm D call. This CDR3 comprises 13 residues. With 6 bases removed from V and 6 bases from J, the gap between germline ends came to 15 bases.

This clone is categorized as medium-sized. The chain joins TRBV6-4 to TRBJ2-7; 10 bases are a match to TRBD2. V trimming: 3 bases; J trimming: 6 bases; junction bases outside the gene matches: 5. CDR1 and CDR2 from the germline V gene are MRHNA and SNTAGT. The CDR3 covers 14 residues. CDR3 sequence reads: CASSEASGSVEQYF. The CDR3 DNA is TGTGCCAGCAGTGAGGCTAGCGGGAGTGTCGAGCAGTACTTC.

This clone was seen a few times. The CDR3 DNA follows: TGTGCCAGTAGTAGTTTTAATGCGGGTCAGCCCCAGCATTTT. Protein: CASSSFNAGQPQHF. This chain connects TRBV19 to TRBJ1-5; no clear D. CDR1 LNHDA and CDR2 SQIVND come from the germline V gene (reference sequence). Trimming removed 4 bases from V and 6 bases from J, with 13 bases in between. The CDR3 covers 14 residues. Supplemented by reference TRBV19 and TRBJ1-5, the full variable domain reads DGGITQSPKYLFRKEGQNVTLSCEQNLNHDAMYWYRQDPGQGLRLIYYSQIVNDFQKGDIAEGYSVSREKKESFPLTVTSAQKNPTAFYLCASSSFNAGQPQHFGDGTRLSIL.

Of note for this clone: Germline is not matched at one junction end, which may reflect a read error. The chain is built from TRBV20-1 and TRBJ2-1; 8 bases line up with TRBD2. In germline, CDR1 is DFQATT, CDR2 SNEGSKA (reference sequence). The CDR3 has 11 residues. DNA of the CDR3: TGCAGTCCTAGCGGGTTGGGTGAGCAGTTCTTC. It specifies CSPSGLGEQFF.

The chain is built from TRBV6-6 and TRBJ2-7; 9 nucleotides line up with TRBD2. The CDR3 is 14 amino acids. Looked up from germline, CDR1 is MNHNY and CDR2 is SVGAGI (reference sequence). V was clipped by 11 bases and J by 7 bases; unmatched bases: 15. The CDR3 reads CASSQASGIGEQYF. In DNA form, the CDR3 reads TGTGCCTCAAGCCAGGCTAGCGGGATTGGGGAGCAGTACTTC.

This clone was counted a single time. CDR3 amino acids: CASRDPGQANEQYF. CDR3 in DNA: TGTGCCAGTAGGGACCCGGGACAGGCCAACGAGCAGTACTTC. The V gene is TRBV19, the J gene TRBJ2-7; 8 positions agree with TRBD1. CDR1 is LNHDA and CDR2 is SQIVND in the germline V gene (reference sequence). This CDR3 has 14 amino acids. The V and J ends lost 6 bases and 5 bases, in that order; junction bases with no gene match: 9.

In this sample, this clone turned up a few times. The gene calls are TRBV19 and TRBJ1-2, with unresolved D. This CDR3 region has 15 residues. Germline V gene data show CDR1 as LNHDA and CDR2 as SQIVND (reference sequence). Trimming cost V 6 bases and J 9 bases, with 23 bases left between them. CDR3 in DNA: TGTGCCAGTAGCACCGCTTCTGTGGAGGTCATGCGCTACACCTTC. Protein: CASSTASVEVMRYTF.

This sequence joins TRBV2 and TRBJ1-4, with 8 bases identical to TRBD1. V lost 6 bases and J lost 10; bases outside the gene matches: 4. The CDR3 runs 12 residues. The V gene's germline CDR1 is SNHLY and CDR2 FYNNEI. Here the CDR3 DNA reads TGTGCCAGCAGACAGACAGGGGTAAAACTGTTTTTT. Encoded protein: CASRQTGVKLFF. The full variable domain, rest sourced from reference TRBV2 and TRBJ1-4, is EPEVTQTPSHQVTQMGQEVILRCVPISNHLYFYWYRQILGQKVEFLVSFYNNEISEKSEIFDDQFSVERPDGSNFTLKIRSTKLEDSAMYFCASRQTGVKLFFGSGTQLSVL.

The chain has TRBV14 and TRBJ2-2; perhaps TRBD1 as D (5 bases). There are 15 residues in the CDR3. Germline V gene sequence: CDR1 SGHDN, CDR2 FVKESK. Between the trimmed V and J ends, which lost 0 bases and 4 bases, there was a span of 9 bases. For the CDR3, the DNA is TGTGCCAGCAGCCAAGATGGCAGGGTCACCGGGGAGCTGTTTTTT. It yields the protein CASSQDGRVTGELFF.

This rearrangement joins TRBV7-2 to TRBJ2-7, with 10 bases aligning to TRBD2. Germline assignment: CDR1 SGHTA and CDR2 FQGNSA. This CDR3 is 15 amino acids long. V dropped 3 bases and J dropped 3; count of bases not matched to a gene: 5. Written as DNA, the CDR3 is TGTGCCAGCAGCTTTAGCGGGGGGATCAACTACGAGCAGTACTTC. This translates into CASSFSGGINYEQYF.

The V gene is TRBV7-9, the J gene TRBJ1-1; 8 bases agree with TRBD1. J was trimmed by 7 bases and V by 5 bases; bases with no gene match: 6. This CDR3 is built from 13 residues. The V gene's germline CDR1 is SEHNR and CDR2 FQNEAQ (reference sequence). The CDR3 nucleotides are TGTGCCAGCAGCCGGGGAGGGACAGGTGAAGCTTTCTTT. Protein sequence: CASSRGGTGEAFF.

This rearrangement joins TRBV29-1 to TRBJ1-1; TRBD1 aligns across 10 bases. The J segment lost 4 bases and the V segment lost 6 bases, leaving 8 bases of the junction unmatched. This CDR3 region has 14 residues. Per the germline V gene, CDR1 is SQVTM and CDR2 is ANQGSEA. This chain's CDR3 is CSVHGQGGVTEAFF. Written as DNA, the CDR3 is TGCAGCGTCCACGGACAGGGGGGTGTCACTGAAGCTTTCTTT.

This chain uses TRBV7-2 with TRBJ1-1; D is possibly TRBD1 (5 bases). The CDR3 runs to 12 residues. Germline V gene sequence: CDR1 SGHTA, CDR2 FQGNSA. V lost 3 bases, J lost 10 bases, and 12 bases lay in between. DNA for the CDR3: TGTGCCAGCAGCTTCCAGGGATGGTCAGCTTTCTTT. This gives the protein CASSFQGWSAFF.

CDR3 sequence reads: CASSPREGTAKNIQYF. The CDR3 nucleotides read TGTGCCAGTAGTCCCCGGGAGGGGACAGCCAAAAACATTCAGTACTTC. The rearrangement joins TRBV19 to TRBJ2-4; TRBD2 matches at 8 bases. The CDR3 runs to 16 residues. Germline lookup yields CDR1 LNHDA and CDR2 SQIVND (reference sequence). V gave up 5 bases and J gave up 0 bases; unmatched junction bases: 6. The full variable domain, its missing parts supplied by reference TRBV19 and TRBJ2-4, is DGGITQSPKYLFRKEGQNVTLSCEQNLNHDAMYWYRQDPGQGLRLIYYSQIVNDFQKGDIAEGYSVSREKKESFPLTVTSAQKNPTAFYLCASSPREGTAKNIQYFGAGTRLSVL.

V and J are TRBV5-1 and TRBJ2-7; 11 positions match TRBD1. J lost 6 bases, V lost 2 bases, and 13 bases had no gene match. The CDR3 sequence is 17 residues long. CDR1 and CDR2 (germline): SGHRS, YFSETQ. The CDR3 loop is CASSFGLARDRGSEQYF. Written as DNA, the CDR3 is TGCGCCAGCAGCTTTGGACTGGCCCGGGACAGGGGGAGCGAGCAGTACTTC.

The chain has TRBV2 and TRBJ1-2; D is unclear. The V gene's germline CDR1 is SNHLY and CDR2 FYNNEI. This CDR3 has 15 amino acids. V was shortened by 5 bases and J by 4 bases, with 17 bases between the two germline ends. The CDR3 DNA is TGTGCCAGCAGTTCCCGCCCGGACGGGATCTATGGCTACACCTTC. Residues: CASSSRPDGIYGYTF.

The chain is built from TRBV7-9 and TRBJ1-4; D is unresolved. The CDR3 contains 14 residues. V was cut by 5 bases and J by 5 bases, with 12 bases left in between. Germline assignment: CDR1 SEHNR and CDR2 FQNEAQ (reference sequence). CDR3 amino acids: CASSPTLANEKLFF. The DNA for the CDR3 is TGTGCCAGCAGCCCGACACTTGCCAATGAAAAACTGTTTTTT.

The rearrangement links TRBV7-2 to TRBJ2-1; unclear D gene. The CDR3 totals 15 residues. Germline CDR1 reads SGHTA; CDR2 reads FQGNSA. With 5 bases removed from V and 0 bases from J, the gap between germline ends came to 11 bases. The CDR3: CASSPDWSSYNEQFF. CDR3 coding DNA: TGTGCCAGCAGCCCCGATTGGAGCTCCTACAATGAGCAGTTCTTC.

V is TRBV7-2 and J is TRBJ2-5, with 13 nucleotides matching TRBD2. The germline gives CDR1 SGHTA, CDR2 FQGNSA. This CDR3 is built from 16 residues. Germline trimming cut 4 bases from V and 2 bases from J; bases unmatched to any gene: 4. The CDR3 sequence is CASSSRLAGGQETQYF. The CDR3 bases are TGTGCCAGCAGCTCCCGACTAGCGGGGGGACAAGAGACCCAGTACTTC.

This sequence joins TRBV7-9 and TRBJ1-4; TRBD1 aligns across 7 bases. This CDR3 has 15 residues. Looked up from germline, CDR1 is SEHNR and CDR2 is FQNEAQ (reference sequence). V lost 2 bases to trimming and J lost 8 bases; unmatched junction nucleotides: 8. DNA for the CDR3: TGTGCCAGCAGCTTACTATTGACAGGGAACGAAAAACTGTTTTTT. Translated: CASSLLLTGNEKLFF.

The chain uses TRBV4-1 and TRBJ1-2; 7 nucleotides align to TRBD1. Germline-derived CDR1 and CDR2 are MGHRA and YSYEKL. The CDR3 has 13 residues. Trimming at V came to 4 bases and at J to 6 bases, leaving 5 bases not matched to a gene. Here the CDR3 DNA reads TGCGCCAGCAGCCGACAGGGTGCGGATGGCTACACCTTC. This gives the protein CASSRQGADGYTF.

The chain recombines TRBV19 with TRBJ1-2; the match to TRBD1 covers 8 bases. J gave up 3 bases and V 4 bases, and 22 bases lay outside the gene matches. The CDR3 contains 20 residues. Germline CDR1 reads LNHDA; CDR2 reads SQIVND (reference sequence). This CDR3 is CASSTPPGGRGQWIHYGYTF. CDR3 coding DNA: TGTGCCAGTAGTACCCCCCCCGGCGGCAGGGGGCAATGGATCCACTATGGCTACACCTTC.

The gene calls are TRBV14 and TRBJ2-7; 7 bases match TRBD1. CDR1 is SGHDN, CDR2 FVKESK, per germline. With V trimmed by 4 bases and J by 0 bases, 6 bases remained unmatched. The CDR3 is 15 amino acids. CDR3 coding DNA: TGTGCCAGCAGCCCTAGGACAGGTAGCTCCTACGAGCAGTACTTC. Residues: CASSPRTGSSYEQYF.

The V gene is TRBV28, the J gene TRBJ2-7; D call uncertain. Germline V gene data show CDR1 as MDHEN and CDR2 as SYDVKM. The V end lost 7 bases, the J end lost 3 bases, and 13 bases lay between the germline ends. CDR3 length: 13 amino acids. The CDR3 region has the DNA TGTGCCAGCACCGCCCCTTTGAGCTACGAGCAGTACTTC. Protein: CASTAPLSYEQYF.

The V and J genes are TRBV7-3 and TRBJ2-2, with TRBD2 identical over 11 bases. This CDR3 region has 14 residues. J lost 4 bases, V lost 6 bases, and 1 base had no gene match. Germline V gene lookup returns CDR1 SGHTA and CDR2 FQGTGA. Here the CDR3 reads CASRLAGATGELFF. In DNA form, the CDR3 reads TGTGCCAGCAGACTAGCGGGGGCCACCGGGGAGCTGTTTTTT.

The rearrangement links TRBV18 to TRBJ1-1, with D possibly being TRBD1 (5 bases). In germline, CDR1 is KGHSH, CDR2 LQKENI. The CDR3 has 16 residues. V dropped 4 bases and J dropped 0 bases, with 15 bases sitting between them. DNA of the CDR3: TGTGCCAGCTCACAATTCAAACAGGACCTGAACACTGAAGCTTTCTTT. Encoded protein: CASSQFKQDLNTEAFF.

The chain recombines TRBV19 with TRBJ1-1; D perhaps matches TRBD1 (5 bases). CDR1 is LNHDA, CDR2 SQIVND, per germline (reference sequence). V dropped 3 bases and J dropped 8 bases, with 13 bases sitting between them. There are 13 residues in the CDR3. CDR3 sequence: CASSISGGVEAFF. The CDR3 nucleotides are TGTGCCAGTAGTATCTCTGGGGGGGTGGAAGCTTTCTTT.

The chain couples TRBV6-6 to TRBJ1-5; 9 bases map to TRBD1. This CDR3 is 16 amino acids long. V shed 6 bases and J 4 bases; nucleotides not matched to a gene: 10. Germline values: CDR1 MNHNY, CDR2 SVGAGI (reference sequence). CDR3 sequence: CASSGTDRGGNQPQHF. As DNA, the CDR3 is TGTGCCAGCAGCGGAACCGACAGGGGGGGTAATCAGCCCCAGCATTTT.